This T cell receptor (beta chain) is from a study of shared clonotypes between healthy human individuals. Sequencing used immunoSEQ multiplex PCR; TCRdb keeps in-frame clones, though not all of them. The table has fewer than 850,000 clones, about 96% seen once. Study results and limitations: Larger estimated richness was generally recorded for naive subsets relative to memory subsets. Large depth notwithstanding, sorted-subset sequencing proved incomplete by rarefaction.

This CDR3 contains 18 residues. CDR1 SGHAT and CDR2 FQNNGV come from the germline V gene. Trimming cost V 4 bases and J 9 bases; bases outside gene matches: 12. Naive CD8 cells, CD45RO-negative and positively selected for CCR7, excluded terminally differentiated effector memory CD45RA+ cells. Each donor was a Caucasian adult residing in Nashville, Tennessee. The table lists this clone with a count of one. Its antigen remains unidentified. This sequence was found in a young man in good health. Sequenced input: naive CD8+ T cells sorted from blood. The rearrangement links TRBV11-2 to TRBJ2-1, with 16 bases that match TRBD2. CDR3 nucleotide sequence: TGTGCCAGCAGCTCCGACGCGGGACTAGCGGGAGGGCGGGGTGAGCAGTTCTTC. It translates to CASSSDAGLAGGRGEQFF.